This T cell receptor beta chain was recovered during a study of control samples from healthy donors and cancer patients. Looked up from germline, CDR1 is MNHNY and CDR2 is SVGAGI (reference sequence). V shed 6 bases, J shed 1 base, and the junction held 5 bases outside the gene matches. The CDR3 contains 14 residues. The protocol was immunoSEQ multiplex PCR, while the TCRdb copy is restricted to in-frame clones and leaves out a portion. The data hold 150,000 to 200,000 clones, with around 88% observed a single time. The TCR was taken from a man between 18 and 29 years old in good health. The sample was blood. The J gene is TRBJ2-5, the V gene TRBV6-6; 7 positions agree with TRBD1. CDR3: CASSYAGGQETQYF. CDR3 bases: TGTGCCAGCAGCTACGCAGGGGGCCAAGAGACCCAGTACTTC.